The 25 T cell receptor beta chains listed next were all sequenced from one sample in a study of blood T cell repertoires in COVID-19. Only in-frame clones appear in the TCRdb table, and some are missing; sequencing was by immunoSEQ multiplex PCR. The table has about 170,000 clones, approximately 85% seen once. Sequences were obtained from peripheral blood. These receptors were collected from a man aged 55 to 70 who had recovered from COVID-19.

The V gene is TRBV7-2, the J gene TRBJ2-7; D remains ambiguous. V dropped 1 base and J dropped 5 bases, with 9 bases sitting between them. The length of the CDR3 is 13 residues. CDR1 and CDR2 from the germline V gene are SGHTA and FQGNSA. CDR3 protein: CASSLVRGHEQYF. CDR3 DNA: TGTGCCAGCAGCTTAGTCCGAGGCCACGAGCAGTACTTC. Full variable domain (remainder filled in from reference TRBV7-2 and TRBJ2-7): GAGVSQSPSNKVTEKGKDVELRCDPISGHTALYWYRQSLGQGLEFLIYFQGNSAPDKSGLPSDRFSAERTGGSVSTLTIQRTQQEDSAVYLCASSLVRGHEQYFGPGTRLTVT.

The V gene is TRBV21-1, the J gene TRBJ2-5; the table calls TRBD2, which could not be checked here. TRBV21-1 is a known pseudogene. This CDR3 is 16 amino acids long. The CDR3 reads CASSKQTSGGWETQYF. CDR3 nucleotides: TGTGCCAGCAGCAAACAAACTAGCGGGGGATGGGAGACCCAGTACTTC.

The CDR3 reads CASSRGDRTYEQYF. Written as DNA, the CDR3 is TGTGCCAGCAGCAGGGGGGACAGAACCTACGAGCAGTACTTC. The V and J genes are TRBV9 and TRBJ2-7, with TRBD1 as a possible D gene (7 bases). CDR1 is SGDLS, CDR2 YYNGEE, per germline. Trimming stripped 4 bases from V and 2 bases from J, with 13 bases between. This CDR3 spans 14 amino acids.

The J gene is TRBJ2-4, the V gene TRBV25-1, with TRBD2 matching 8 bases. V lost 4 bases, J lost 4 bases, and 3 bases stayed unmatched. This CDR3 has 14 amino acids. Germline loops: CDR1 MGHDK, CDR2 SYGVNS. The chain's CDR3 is CASSASGGKNIQYF. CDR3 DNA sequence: TGTGCCAGCAGTGCCTCGGGGGGGAAAAACATTCAGTACTTC. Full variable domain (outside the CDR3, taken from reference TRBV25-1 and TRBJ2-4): EADIYQTPRYLVIGTGKKITLECSQTMGHDKMYWYQQDPGMELHLIHYSYGVNSTEKGDLSSESTVSRIRTEHFPLTLESARPSHTSQYLCASSASGGKNIQYFGAGTRLSVL.

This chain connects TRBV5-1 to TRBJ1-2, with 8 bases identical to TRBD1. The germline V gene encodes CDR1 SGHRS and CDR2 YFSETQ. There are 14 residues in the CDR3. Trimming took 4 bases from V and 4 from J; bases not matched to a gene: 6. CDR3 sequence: CASSPGDRLYGYTF. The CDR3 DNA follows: TGCGCCAGCAGCCCCGGGGACAGGCTCTATGGCTACACCTTC. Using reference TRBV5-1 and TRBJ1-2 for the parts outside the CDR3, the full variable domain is KAGVTQTPRYLIKTRGQQVTLSCSPISGHRSVSWYQQTPGQGLQFLFEYFSETQRNKGNFPGRFSGRQFSNSRSEMNVSTLELGDSALYLCASSPGDRLYGYTFGSGTRLTVV.

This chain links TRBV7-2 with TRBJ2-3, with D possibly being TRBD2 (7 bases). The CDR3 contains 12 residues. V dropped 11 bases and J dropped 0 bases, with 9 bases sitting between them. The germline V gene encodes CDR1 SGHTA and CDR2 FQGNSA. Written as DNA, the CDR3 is TGTGCCGAGGGGGGGAGCACAGATACGCAGTATTTT. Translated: CAEGGSTDTQYF.

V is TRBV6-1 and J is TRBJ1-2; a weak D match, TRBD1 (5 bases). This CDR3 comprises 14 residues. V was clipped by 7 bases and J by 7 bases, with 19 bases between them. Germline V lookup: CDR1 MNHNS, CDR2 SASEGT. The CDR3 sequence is CASNRAGQSSGYTF. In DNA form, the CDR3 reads TGTGCCAGCAATAGGGCAGGGCAATCTTCTGGCTACACCTTC.

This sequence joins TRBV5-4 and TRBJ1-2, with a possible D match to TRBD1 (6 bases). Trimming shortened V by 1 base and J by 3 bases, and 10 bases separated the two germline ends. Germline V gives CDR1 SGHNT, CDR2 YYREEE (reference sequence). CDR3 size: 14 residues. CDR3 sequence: CASSLKQGHYGYTF. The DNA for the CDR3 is TGTGCCAGCAGCTTGAAACAGGGACACTATGGCTACACCTTC.

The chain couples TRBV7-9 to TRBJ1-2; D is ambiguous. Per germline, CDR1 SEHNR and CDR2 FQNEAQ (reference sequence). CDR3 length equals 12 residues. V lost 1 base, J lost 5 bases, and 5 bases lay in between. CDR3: CASSLGDYGYTF. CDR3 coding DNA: TGTGCCAGCAGCTTAGGCGATTATGGCTACACCTTC.

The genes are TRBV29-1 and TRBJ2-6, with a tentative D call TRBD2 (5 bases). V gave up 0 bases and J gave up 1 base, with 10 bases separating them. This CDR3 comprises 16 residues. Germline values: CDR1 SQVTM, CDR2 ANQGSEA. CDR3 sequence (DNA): TGCAGCGTTGAAGAACCCCGGGGATCTGGGGCCAACGTCCTGACTTTC. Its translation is CSVEEPRGSGANVLTF.

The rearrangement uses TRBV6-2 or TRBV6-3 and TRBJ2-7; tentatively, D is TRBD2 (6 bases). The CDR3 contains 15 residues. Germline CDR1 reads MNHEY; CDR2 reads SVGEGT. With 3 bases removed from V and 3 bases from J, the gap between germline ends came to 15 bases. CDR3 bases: TGTGCCAGCAGTTATGGAAGCGGGTTACGCTACGAGCAGTACTTC. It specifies CASSYGSGLRYEQYF.

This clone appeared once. The CDR3 DNA is TGTGCCAGCAGCCCAACCCGAAAGGGAGTAAGGAACACCGGGGAGCTGTTTTTT. It codes for CASSPTRKGVRNTGELFF. V is TRBV7-8 and J is TRBJ2-2; tentatively, D is TRBD2 (5 bases). The CDR3 covers 18 residues. V was pared by 5 bases and J by 1 base, with 20 bases between. Germline-derived CDR1 and CDR2 are SGHVS and FQNEAQ.

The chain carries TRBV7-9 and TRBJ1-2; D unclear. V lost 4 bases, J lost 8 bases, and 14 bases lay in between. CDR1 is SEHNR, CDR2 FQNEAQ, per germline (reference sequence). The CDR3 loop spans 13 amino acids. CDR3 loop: CASSSSGEGGYTF. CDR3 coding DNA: TGTGCCAGCAGCTCCAGTGGGGAGGGAGGCTACACCTTC.

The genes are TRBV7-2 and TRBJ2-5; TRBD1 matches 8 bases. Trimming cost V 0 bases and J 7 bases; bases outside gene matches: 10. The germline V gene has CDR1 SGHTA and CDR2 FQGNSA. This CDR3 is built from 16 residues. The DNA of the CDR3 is TGTGCCAGCAGCTTAGCTTCCGGGACAGGCGGAGGGACCCAGTACTTC. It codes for CASSLASGTGGGTQYF.

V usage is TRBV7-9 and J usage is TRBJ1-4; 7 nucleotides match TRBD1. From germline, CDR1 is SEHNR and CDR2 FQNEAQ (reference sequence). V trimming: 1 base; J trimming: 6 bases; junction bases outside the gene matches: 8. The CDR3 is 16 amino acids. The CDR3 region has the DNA TGTGCCAGCAGCTTAGGGTCTGGGACAGTGGATGAAAAACTGTTTTTT. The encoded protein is CASSLGSGTVDEKLFF.

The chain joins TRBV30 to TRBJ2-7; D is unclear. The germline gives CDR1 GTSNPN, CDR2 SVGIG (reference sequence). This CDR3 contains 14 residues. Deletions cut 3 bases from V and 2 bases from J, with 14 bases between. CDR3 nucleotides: TGTGCCTGGAGAGTTAGAGCCTCCACCTACGAGCAGTACTTC. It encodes CAWRVRASTYEQYF.

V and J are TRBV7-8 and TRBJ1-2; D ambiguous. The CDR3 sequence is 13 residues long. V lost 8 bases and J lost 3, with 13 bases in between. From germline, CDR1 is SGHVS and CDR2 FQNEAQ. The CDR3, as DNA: TGTGCCAGCTTCATCGGGAACTACTATGGCTACACCTTC. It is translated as CASFIGNYYGYTF.

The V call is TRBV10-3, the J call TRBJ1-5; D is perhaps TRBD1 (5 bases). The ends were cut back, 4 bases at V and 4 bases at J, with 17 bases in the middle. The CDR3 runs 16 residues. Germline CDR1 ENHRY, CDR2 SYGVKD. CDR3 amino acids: CAISGSGNRKNQPQHF. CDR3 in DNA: TGTGCCATCAGTGGATCAGGGAATAGGAAAAATCAGCCCCAGCATTTT.

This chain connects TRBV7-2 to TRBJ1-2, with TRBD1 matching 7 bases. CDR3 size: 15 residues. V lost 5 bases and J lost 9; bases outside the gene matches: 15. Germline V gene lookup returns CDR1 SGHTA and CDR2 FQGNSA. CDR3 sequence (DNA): TGTGCCAGCAGCACCTCATACCGACAGGGAAATAGCTACACCTTC. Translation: CASSTSYRQGNSYTF.

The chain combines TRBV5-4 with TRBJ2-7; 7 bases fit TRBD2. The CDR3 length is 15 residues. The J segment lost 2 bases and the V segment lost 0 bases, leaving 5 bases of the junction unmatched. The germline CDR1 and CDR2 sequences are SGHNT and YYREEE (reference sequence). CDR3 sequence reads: CASSLGGGRAYEQYF. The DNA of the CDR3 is TGTGCCAGCAGCTTGGGGGGGGGTCGCGCCTACGAGCAGTACTTC. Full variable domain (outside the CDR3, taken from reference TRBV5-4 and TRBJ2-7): ETGVTQSPTHLIKTRGQQVTLRCSSQSGHNTVSWYQQALGQGPQFIFQYYREEENGRGNFPPRFSGLQFPNYSSELNVNALELDDSALYLCASSLGGGRAYEQYFGPGTRLTVT.

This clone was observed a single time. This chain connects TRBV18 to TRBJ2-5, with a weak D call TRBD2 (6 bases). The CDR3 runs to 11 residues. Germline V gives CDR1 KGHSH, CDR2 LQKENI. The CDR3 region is CSSGEEETQYF. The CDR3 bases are TGTTCCTCGGGAGAGGAAGAGACCCAGTACTTC.

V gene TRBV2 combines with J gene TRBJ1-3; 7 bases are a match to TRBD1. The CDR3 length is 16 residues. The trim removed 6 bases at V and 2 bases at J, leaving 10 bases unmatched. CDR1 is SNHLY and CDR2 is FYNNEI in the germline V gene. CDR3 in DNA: TGTGCCAGCAGAGGCCCCGTGGACAGGCCTGGAAACACCATATATTTT. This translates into CASRGPVDRPGNTIYF.

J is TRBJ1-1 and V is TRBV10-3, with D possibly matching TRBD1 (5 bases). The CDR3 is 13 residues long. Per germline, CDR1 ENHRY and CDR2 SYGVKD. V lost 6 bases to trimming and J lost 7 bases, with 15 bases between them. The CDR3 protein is CAISQGLGDEAFF. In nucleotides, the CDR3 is TGTGCCATCAGCCAGGGACTCGGGGATGAAGCTTTCTTT.

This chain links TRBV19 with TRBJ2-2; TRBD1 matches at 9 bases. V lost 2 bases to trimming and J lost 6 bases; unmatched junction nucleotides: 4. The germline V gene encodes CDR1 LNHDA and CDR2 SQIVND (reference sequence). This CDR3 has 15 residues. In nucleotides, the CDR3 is TGTGCCAGTAGTATATCGACAGGGGGTTCCGGGGAGCTGTTTTTT. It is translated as CASSISTGGSGELFF.

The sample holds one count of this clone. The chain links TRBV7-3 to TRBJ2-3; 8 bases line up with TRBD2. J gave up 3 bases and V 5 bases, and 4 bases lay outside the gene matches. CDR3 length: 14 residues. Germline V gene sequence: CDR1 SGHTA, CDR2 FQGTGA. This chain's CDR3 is CASSPGLGTDTQYF. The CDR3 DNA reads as TGTGCCAGCAGCCCGGGACTAGGAACAGATACGCAGTATTTT.